The 20 T cell receptor beta chains below come from one sample, sequenced in a study of shared clonotypes between healthy human individuals. CD8 cells regarded as naive lacked CD45RO, were positively chosen for CCR7, and omitted terminally differentiated effector memory CD45RA+ cells. Data came from immunoSEQ multiplex PCR; TCRdb stores just in-frame clones and leaves some out. The top ten clones hold approximately 1.2% of a sample with 1.5 million to 2.5 million clones, about 95% of them seen once. Input material: naive CD8+ T cells sorted from blood. The receptors here all came from a man in his late teens or twenties in good health.

The V and J genes are TRBV30 and TRBJ2-7, with a tentative D call TRBD1 (6 bases). Germline V lookup: CDR1 GTSNPN, CDR2 SVGIG (reference sequence). V shed 8 bases and J shed 5 bases, with 16 bases lying between them. This CDR3 region has 12 residues. The CDR3 sequence is CAGRQGFNEQYF. The CDR3 DNA follows: TGTGCCGGCAGGCAGGGGTTCAACGAGCAGTACTTC.

This CDR3 reads CASSLAPGTEYNSPLHF. DNA of the CDR3: TGTGCCAGCAGCTTAGCTCCCGGGACAGAGTATAATTCACCCCTCCACTTT. This chain connects TRBV7-9 to TRBJ1-6; 7 nucleotides match TRBD1. The junction had 6 bases not matched to a gene; V was cut back by 0 bases and J by 4 bases. The CDR3 loop spans 17 amino acids. Germline lookup yields CDR1 SEHNR and CDR2 FQNEAQ (reference sequence).

The chain joins TRBV5-8 to TRBJ2-3; D unclear. The CDR3 consists of 14 residues. Trimming removed 1 base from V and 6 bases from J, with 12 bases in between. In germline, CDR1 is SGHTS, CDR2 YDEGEE. CDR3 residues: CASSLLGKRDTQYF. The CDR3 nucleotides are TGTGCCAGCAGCTTGTTGGGAAAGAGGGATACGCAGTATTTT.

The chain links TRBV4-1 to TRBJ1-6; no firm D call. V dropped 4 bases and J dropped 7 bases, with 8 bases sitting between them. The CDR3 runs to 13 residues. Germline lookup yields CDR1 MGHRA and CDR2 YSYEKL. The CDR3 reads CASSRALNSPLHF. The CDR3 nucleotides are TGCGCCAGCAGCCGGGCCTTAAATTCACCCCTCCACTTT.

To note about this clone: This sample also contains other DNA sequences that code for the same CDR3. V gene TRBV13 combines with J gene TRBJ2-5; D unresolved. The CDR3 totals 10 residues. V gave up 5 bases and J gave up 5 bases, with 3 bases separating them. Per germline, CDR1 PRHDT and CDR2 FYEKMQ (reference sequence). Here the CDR3 DNA reads TGTGCCAGCAGCGGGGAGACCCAGTACTTC. It codes for CASSGETQYF.

The chain has TRBV5-4 and TRBJ2-4, with D possibly matching TRBD1 (6 bases). Trimming stripped 0 bases from V and 6 bases from J, with 13 bases between. This CDR3 is 15 amino acids long. Per the germline V gene, CDR1 is SGHNT and CDR2 is YYREEE (reference sequence). The CDR3 sequence is CASSLGQGSRNIQYF. CDR3 sequence (DNA): TGTGCCAGCAGCTTGGGCCAGGGGTCTAGAAACATTCAGTACTTC. The full variable domain, its missing parts supplied by reference TRBV5-4 and TRBJ2-4, is ETGVTQSPTHLIKTRGQQVTLRCSSQSGHNTVSWYQQALGQGPQFIFQYYREEENGRGNFPPRFSGLQFPNYSSELNVNALELDDSALYLCASSLGQGSRNIQYFGAGTRLSVL.

V is TRBV7-9 and J is TRBJ2-1, with 8 positions matching TRBD2. Trimming at V came to 4 bases and at J to 6 bases, leaving 11 bases not matched to a gene. This CDR3 contains 16 residues. CDR1 and CDR2 (germline): SEHNR, FQNEAQ (reference sequence). The DNA for the CDR3 is TGTGCCAGCAGCTGGAAACTAGCGGAGGACCCCAATGAGCAGTTCTTC. It translates to CASSWKLAEDPNEQFF.

This chain connects TRBV6-6 to TRBJ2-7, with D possibly being TRBD1 (6 bases). The CDR3 is 15 residues long. Germline lookup yields CDR1 MNHNY and CDR2 SVGAGI (reference sequence). The ends were cut back, 6 bases at V and 2 bases at J, with 17 bases in the middle. CDR3 in amino acids: CASRPSADSTYEQYF. The CDR3 DNA sequence: TGTGCCAGCAGGCCTTCCGCGGACAGCACCTACGAGCAGTACTTC.

The chain carries TRBV27 and TRBJ2-2; D not resolved. CDR3 size: 14 residues. V lost 0 bases, J lost 6 bases, and 8 bases lay in between. Per germline, CDR1 MNHEY and CDR2 SMNVEV (reference sequence). The CDR3 reads CASSLSGIAGELFF. CDR3 nucleotides: TGTGCCAGCAGTTTATCAGGGATTGCCGGGGAGCTGTTTTTT.

CDR3: CASSLAGTGFYEQYF. For the CDR3, the DNA is TGTGCCAGCAGCTTGGCCGGGACAGGGTTCTACGAGCAGTACTTC. This sequence joins TRBV7-9 and TRBJ2-7, with 9 bases matching TRBD1. The CDR3 totals 15 residues. From germline, CDR1 is SEHNR and CDR2 FQNEAQ (reference sequence). The trim removed 3 bases at V and 3 bases at J, leaving 6 bases unmatched.

This sequence joins TRBV4-1 and TRBJ2-1; D not certain. CDR1 and CDR2 from the germline V gene are MGHRA and YSYEKL. The CDR3 contains 13 residues. V was trimmed by 4 bases and J by 6 bases, leaving 10 bases between them. DNA of the CDR3: TGCGCCAGCAGCCCCCCGGTGATCAATGAGCAGTTCTTC. Amino acids: CASSPPVINEQFF.

The genes are TRBV9 and TRBJ1-1; D is possibly TRBD1 (5 bases). CDR1 is SGDLS, CDR2 YYNGEE, per germline. There are 13 residues in the CDR3. Trimming took off 3 bases at V and 6 bases at J, with 12 bases between the two ends. The chain's CDR3 is CASSAGQNPEAFF. The CDR3 region has the DNA TGTGCCAGCAGCGCCGGACAAAACCCTGAAGCTTTCTTT. The entire variable domain, with the rest obtained from reference TRBV9 and TRBJ1-1, is as follows: DSGVTQTPKHLITATGQRVTLRCSPRSGDLSVYWYQQSLDQGLQFLIQYYNGEERAKGNILERFSAQQFPDLHSELNLSSLELGDSALYFCASSAGQNPEAFFGQGTRLTVV.

This chain connects TRBV7-9 to TRBJ1-2; possibly TRBD1 for D (6 bases). V gave up 1 base and J gave up 6 bases, with 15 bases separating them. The CDR3 covers 15 residues. Germline assignment: CDR1 SEHNR and CDR2 FQNEAQ (reference sequence). CDR3 DNA: TGTGCCAGCAGCTTAGGAACCGGACAGCAGCATGGCTACACCTTC. Its protein is CASSLGTGQQHGYTF.

V gene TRBV4-3 combines with J gene TRBJ2-7; D is ambiguous. The V end lost 0 bases, the J end lost 3 bases, and 6 bases lay between the germline ends. Germline CDR1 is LGHNA and CDR2 is YSLEER. The CDR3 runs to 13 residues. In nucleotides, the CDR3 is TGCGCCAGCAGCCAAGAAACCCACTACGAGCAGTACTTC. Amino acids: CASSQETHYEQYF.

The chain employs TRBV10-3 and TRBJ2-7; D is uncertain. Trimming removed 0 bases from V and 2 bases from J, with 8 bases in between. Germline CDR1 ENHRY, CDR2 SYGVKD. This CDR3 contains 14 residues. CDR3 sequence (DNA): TGTGCCATCAGTGAGTCCCGCCGAACCTACGAGCAGTACTTC. Protein sequence: CAISESRRTYEQYF.

The J gene is TRBJ1-1, the V gene TRBV5-6; 7 nucleotides match TRBD1. The CDR3 extends over 14 amino acids. V lost 5 bases and J lost 1; bases outside the gene matches: 5. The V gene's germline CDR1 is SGHDT and CDR2 YYEEEE. The CDR3, as DNA: TGTGCCAGCAGTTCTCAGGGGGGGAACACTGAAGCTTTCTTT. The encoded protein is CASSSQGGNTEAFF.

The chain couples TRBV28 to TRBJ2-7, with TRBD1 as a possible D gene (6 bases). This CDR3 contains 16 residues. The V gene lost 7 bases and the J gene lost 0 bases, with 19 bases spanning the gap. CDR1 and CDR2 (germline): MDHEN, SYDVKM. The DNA for the CDR3 is TGTGCCAGCACCATTTCCCTGGGGACAACCTCCTACGAGCAGTACTTC. Translating gives CASTISLGTTSYEQYF.

The rearrangement joins TRBV4-3 to TRBJ2-1; 7 positions agree with TRBD1. Germline trimming cut 3 bases from V and 7 bases from J; bases unmatched to any gene: 6. The length of the CDR3 is 14 residues. The germline V gene has CDR1 LGHNA and CDR2 YSLEER. The CDR3 DNA is TGCGCCAGCAGCCAGAGGGGGCTAGGGAATGAGCAGTTCTTC. This encodes CASSQRGLGNEQFF.

This chain connects TRBV4-1 to TRBJ1-2, with D possibly TRBD1 on 5 matching bases. Germline V gene data show CDR1 as MGHRA and CDR2 as YSYEKL. V gave up 1 base and J gave up 8 bases, with 11 bases separating them. The CDR3 consists of 13 residues. The CDR3 sequence is CASSQARVDGYTF. Written as DNA, the CDR3 is TGCGCCAGCAGCCAAGCCAGGGTTGACGGCTACACCTTC.

The rearrangement joins TRBV2 to TRBJ2-1; 7 positions agree with TRBD1. This CDR3 region has 16 residues. CDR1 and CDR2 from the germline V gene are SNHLY and FYNNEI. V lost 6 bases, J lost 2 bases, and 10 bases stayed unmatched. The CDR3 sequence is CASSGNRDSPYNEQFF. The CDR3 coding sequence is TGTGCCAGCAGCGGGAACCGGGACAGCCCCTACAATGAGCAGTTCTTC.